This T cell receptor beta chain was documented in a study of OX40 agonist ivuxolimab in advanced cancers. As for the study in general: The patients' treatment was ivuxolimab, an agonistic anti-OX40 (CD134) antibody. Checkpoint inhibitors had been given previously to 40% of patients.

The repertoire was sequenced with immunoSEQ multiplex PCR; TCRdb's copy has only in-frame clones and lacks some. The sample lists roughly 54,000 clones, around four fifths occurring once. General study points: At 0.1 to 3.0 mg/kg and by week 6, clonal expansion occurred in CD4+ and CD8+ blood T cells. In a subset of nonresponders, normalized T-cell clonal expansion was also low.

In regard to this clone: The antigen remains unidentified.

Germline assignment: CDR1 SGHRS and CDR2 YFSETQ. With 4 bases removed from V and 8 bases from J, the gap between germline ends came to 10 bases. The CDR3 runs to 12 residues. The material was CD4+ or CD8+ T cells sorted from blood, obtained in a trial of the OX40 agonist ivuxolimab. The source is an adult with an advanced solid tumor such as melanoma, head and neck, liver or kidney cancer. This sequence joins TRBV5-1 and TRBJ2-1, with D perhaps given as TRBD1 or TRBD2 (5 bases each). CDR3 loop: CASSPTGHEQFF. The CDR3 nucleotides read TGCGCCAGCAGCCCAACGGGGCATGAGCAGTTCTTC.